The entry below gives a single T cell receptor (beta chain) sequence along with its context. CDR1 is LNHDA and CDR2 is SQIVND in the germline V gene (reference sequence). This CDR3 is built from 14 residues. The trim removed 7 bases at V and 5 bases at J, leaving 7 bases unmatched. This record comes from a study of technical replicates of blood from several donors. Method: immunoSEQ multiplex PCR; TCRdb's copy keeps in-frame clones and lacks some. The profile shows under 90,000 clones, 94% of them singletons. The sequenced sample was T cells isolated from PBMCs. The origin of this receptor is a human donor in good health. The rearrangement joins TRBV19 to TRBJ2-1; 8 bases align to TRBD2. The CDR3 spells CASTERGRNNEQFF. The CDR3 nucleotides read TGTGCCAGTACGGAGCGGGGGCGGAACAATGAGCAGTTCTTC.